Listed below are T cell receptor beta chains from one sample, sequenced in a study of cytomegalovirus exposure and HLA in healthy donors. Only in-frame clones appear in the TCRdb table, and some are missing; sequencing was by immunoSEQ multiplex PCR. The sample carries over 250,000 clones, 86% recorded once. Input material: PBMCs. The receptors were gathered from a man between 35 and 55 years old in good health and CMV-seropositive. Both conserved end residues are part of each CDR3. The D gene is left open where the match is weak. Not all rows give a size; the values are once, few, many and, for expanded clones, a class.

J gene | clone size | D gene | V gene | CDR3 DNA | CDR3 protein
TRBJ2-6 | NA | TRBD2 | TRBV7-9 | TGTGCCAGCAGCTTGTTGGACGGGGGGATTTCTGGGGCCAACGTCCTGACTTTC | CASSLLDGGISGANVLTF
TRBJ1-3 | NA | TRBD1 | TRBV6-6 | TGTGCCAGCAGTTACGGACAGGGGGAAATAGGAAACACCATATATTTT | CASSYGQGEIGNTIYF
TRBJ1-4 | NA | NA | TRBV28 | TGTGCCAGCAGTCGGGGGGGTTTGGGTGAAAAACTGTTTTTT | CASSRGGLGEKLFF
TRBJ1-5 | few | NA | TRBV28 | TGTGCCAGCAGGCCGGGGGCGGGGGGCAATCAGCCCCAGCATTTT | CASRPGAGGNQPQHF
TRBJ2-1 | NA | TRBD2 | TRBV7-6 | TGTGCCAGCAGCTCCCGACTAGCGCGCACCCTCAATGAGCAGTTCTTC | CASSSRLARTLNEQFF
TRBJ2-7 | NA | TRBD2 | TRBV5-5 | TGTGCCAGCAGCGAAACTAGCGGGAGCTCCTACGAGCAGTACTTC | CASSETSGSSYEQYF
TRBJ1-4 | NA | TRBD1 | TRBV2 | TGTGCCAGCAGGCGGACAGGGGGCGGCGGAAAACTGTTTTTT | CASRRTGGGGKLFF
TRBJ1-5 | NA | TRBD1 | TRBV28 | TGTGCCAGCAACCCCGGGACAGGGGGCTATCAGCCCCAGCATTTT | CASNPGTGGYQPQHF
TRBJ1-2 | NA | NA | TRBV28 | TGTGCCAGCAGTTATGACACATCCTTTCTATATGGCTACACCTTC | CASSYDTSFLYGYTF
TRBJ1-1 | NA | NA | TRBV7-2 | TGTGCCAGCAGCGAAAACCTAGGAGTGAACACTGAAGCTTTCTTT | CASSENLGVNTEAFF
TRBJ1-3 | once | TRBD1 | TRBV28 | TGTGCCAGCAGTTTGCAGGGGGCGGGAGGAAACACCATATATTTT | CASSLQGAGGNTIYF
TRBJ2-3 | NA | TRBD2 | TRBV4-2 | TGTGCCAGCAGCCAAGGTGGACTAGCGGGAGCGGATACGCAGTATTTT | CASSQGGLAGADTQYF
TRBJ1-2 | NA | NA | TRBV7-9 | TGTGCCAGCAGCTCCCCCCTACAGGGACCCTATGGCTACACCTTC | CASSSPLQGPYGYTF
TRBJ2-3 | NA | TRBD2 | TRBV5-6 | TGTGCCAGCCGATCACCCCGACTAGCGGGCTTCCCGGGCACAGATACGCAGTATTTT | CASRSPRLAGFPGTDTQYF
TRBJ1-5 | NA | NA | TRBV12-2 | TGTGGGAGTCCCTTTAGAGGCCAACAGCCCCAGCATTTT | CGSPFRGQQPQHF
TRBJ2-5 | NA | TRBD2 | TRBV18 | TGTGCCAGCTCACCACTACCTACTAGCGGGGGTCAAGAGACCCAGTACTTC | CASSPLPTSGGQETQYF
TRBJ2-5 | NA | NA | TRBV21-1 | TGTGCCAGCAGCAAAACCGATCGGGACAGGACACCTAGGGAGACCCAGTACTTC | CASSKTDRDRTPRETQYF
TRBJ1-4 | NA | NA | TRBV11-2 | TGTGCCAGCAGCTTAGATCCGAGGGGGAATGAAAAACTGTTTTTT | CASSLDPRGNEKLFF
TRBJ1-6 | NA | NA | TRBV6-5 | TGTGCCAGCAGTTATAGCGGCTATAATTCACCCCTCCACTTT | CASSYSGYNSPLHF
TRBJ2-1 | once | TRBD2 | TRBV12-5 | TGTGCTAGTGGTTTGGACCAGCTAGCGGGAGGTGGCTACAATGAGCAGTTCTTC | CASGLDQLAGGGYNEQFF
TRBJ1-3 | once | NA | TRBV4-1 | TGCGCCAGCAGCCCGCCAGGTACCGAAAACACCATATTTTTT | CASSPPGTENTIFF
TRBJ2-7 | NA | NA | TRBV15 | TGTGCCACCAGCAGAGAGGGTGGGAGCTACGAGCAGTACTTC | CATSREGGSYEQYF
TRBJ1-5 | few | NA | TRBV6-6 | TGTGCCAGCAGTTACAGGGAGGAGAATCAGCCCCAGCATTTT | CASSYREENQPQHF
TRBJ2-5 | NA | NA | TRBV21-1 | TGTGCCAGCAGCAGGGGACTAGCGGGAAAGTTTGGAGAGACCCAGTACTTC | CASSRGLAGKFGETQYF
TRBJ2-3 | NA | NA | TRBV7-8 | TGTGCCATTGTAGGGGGGAGGGCGGCAGATACGCAGTATTTT | CAIVGGRAADTQYF
TRBJ1-2 | NA | NA | TRBV10-3 | TGTGCCATCAGTGAGTCCGGCTATGGCTACACCTTC | CAISESGYGYTF
TRBJ1-4 | NA | NA | TRBV5-6 | TGTGCCAGCAGCCATTCAGTGCAGGATGAAAAACTGTTTTTT | CASSHSVQDEKLFF
TRBJ2-2 | NA | NA | TRBV6-5 | TGTGCCAGCACGCCGACAGGCCACCCCGGGGAGCTGTTTTTT | CASTPTGHPGELFF
TRBJ1-5 | NA | NA | TRBV28 | TGTGCCAGCAGCATCGGGGGTAATGGCAATCAGCCCCAGCATTTT | CASSIGGNGNQPQHF
TRBJ2-2 | NA | NA | TRBV28 | TGTGCCAGCAGCCCAGGACAGTCCGGGGAGCTGTTTTTT | CASSPGQSGELFF
TRBJ1-2 | NA | TRBD1 | TRBV27 | TGTGCCAGCAGTTTATCGCAGGGGGCCTATGGCTACACCTTC | CASSLSQGAYGYTF
TRBJ2-3 | NA | NA | TRBV30 | TGTGCCTGGAGACAGGTAGGAGCCACAGATACGCAGTATTTT | CAWRQVGATDTQYF
TRBJ1-2 | NA | NA | TRBV2 | TGTGCCAGCAGTGACAGGGTTATGGGTGGCTACACCTTC | CASSDRVMGGYTF
TRBJ1-1 | once | NA | TRBV19 | TGTGCCAGTAAAGATGGACAGAAAAACACTGAAGCTTTCTTT | CASKDGQKNTEAFF
TRBJ1-1 | NA | NA | TRBV6-6 | TGTGCCAGCAGCGTCCCCGATGGGGCCCAGGGCACTGAAGCTTTCTTT | CASSVPDGAQGTEAFF
TRBJ2-3 | once | TRBD2 | TRBV5-4 | TGCGCCAGCAGCCAAGATCGAGCGGGAGGGCCTAGAGATACGCAGTATTTT | CASSQDRAGGPRDTQYF
TRBJ1-5 | NA | NA | TRBV28 | TGTGCCAGCAGTTTATTCACGGTGAGCAATCAGCCCCAGCATTTT | CASSLFTVSNQPQHF
TRBJ1-5 | few | NA | TRBV6-6 | TGTGCCAGCAGTTACCCAGGACTCCCAGGCAATCAGCCCCAGCATTTT | CASSYPGLPGNQPQHF
TRBJ2-5 | NA | NA | TRBV5-1 | TGCGCCAGCAGCTTGGGGGTTGTGAGGGGGAGTCCCTGGGAGACCCAGTACTTC | CASSLGVVRGSPWETQYF
TRBJ1-1 | NA | TRBD1 | TRBV7-9 | TGTGCCAGCAGCTTAACGACAGGGAGTGAAGCTTTCTTT | CASSLTTGSEAFF
TRBJ2-7 | once | TRBD2 | TRBV5-4 | TGTGCCAGCAGCCAGCGGGGGAGGAGGTCCTACGAGCAGTACTTC | CASSQRGRRSYEQYF
TRBJ2-2 | NA | TRBD1 | TRBV2 | TGTGCCAGCAGTGAATGGACAGGGGGCGCGAGCGGGGAGCTGTTTTTT | CASSEWTGGASGELFF